The next 19 T cell receptor beta chains were all read from a single sample in a study of control samples from healthy donors and cancer patients. Profiled with immunoSEQ multiplex PCR; TCRdb holds only in-frame clones, not every one. Seen here are 150,000 to 200,000 clones, about 91% observed once, and the top ten hold around 5%. Sequenced: blood. The receptors shown here come from a woman in her twenties or thirties in good health.

The gene calls are TRBV4-1 and TRBJ2-6; D gene unclear. Trimming shortened V by 1 base and J by 3 bases, and 4 bases separated the two germline ends. CDR1 MGHRA and CDR2 YSYEKL come from the germline V gene. This CDR3 region has 14 residues. The CDR3 loop reads CASSQVGGANVLTF. The CDR3 nucleotides read TGCGCCAGCAGCCAAGTCGGTGGGGCCAACGTCCTGACTTTC.

This chain connects TRBV11-3 to TRBJ2-6, with D hard to call. Germline V gene sequence: CDR1 SGHNT, CDR2 YENEEA. The CDR3 covers 18 residues. Trimming took 5 bases from V and 1 from J, leaving 18 bases between them. CDR3 nucleotides: TGTGCCAGCAGCCCCAAAACCGGACGCTTATCTGGGGCCAACGTCCTGACTTTC. Its protein product is CASSPKTGRLSGANVLTF.

This sequence joins TRBV30 and TRBJ2-5, with a possible D match to TRBD2 (8 bases). V gave up 4 bases and J gave up 2 bases, with 17 bases separating them. There are 15 residues in the CDR3. Germline CDR1 is GTSNPN and CDR2 is SVGIG (reference sequence). The CDR3 loop reads CAWKGASGFQETQYF. For the CDR3, the DNA is TGTGCCTGGAAGGGGGCTAGCGGGTTTCAAGAGACCCAGTACTTC.

The genes are TRBV5-1 and TRBJ1-4; D is unclear. CDR1 SGHRS and CDR2 YFSETQ come from the germline V gene. This CDR3 contains 14 residues. V was clipped by 4 bases and J by 0 bases, with 7 bases between them. The CDR3 sequence: CASSPQATNEKLFF. CDR3 nucleotide sequence: TGCGCCAGCAGCCCACAAGCAACTAATGAAAAACTGTTTTTT.

The rearrangement uses TRBV2 and TRBJ2-1, with D maybe TRBD2 (5 bases). CDR1 SNHLY and CDR2 FYNNEI come from the germline V gene. Trimming pared 7 bases from V and 6 bases from J, leaving 16 bases between. The CDR3 loop spans 14 amino acids. In nucleotides, the CDR3 is TGTGCCAGCACCGAAACTAGTATAGGCAATGAGCAGTTCTTC. Encoded protein: CASTETSIGNEQFF.

The table lists this clone with a count of one. The CDR3 reads CASSQKSGTGSYNEQFF. CDR3 coding DNA: TGTGCCAGCAGCCAAAAGTCAGGGACAGGCTCCTACAATGAGCAGTTCTTC. V gene TRBV4-2 combines with J gene TRBJ2-1, with TRBD1 matching over 8 bases. V trimming: 2 bases; J trimming: 0 bases; junction bases outside the gene matches: 6. Germline V gene lookup returns CDR1 LGHNA and CDR2 YNFKEQ. This CDR3 region has 17 residues.

The chain couples TRBV7-8 to TRBJ2-1; the match to TRBD2 covers 9 bases. CDR1 and CDR2 (germline): SGHVS, FQNEAQ. CDR3 length: 18 residues. The V and J ends lost 1 base and 0 bases, in that order; junction bases with no gene match: 7. This CDR3 is CASSLVAGEFISYNEQFF. CDR3 sequence (DNA): TGTGCCAGCAGCTTAGTAGCGGGAGAGTTCATCTCCTACAATGAGCAGTTCTTC.

The gene calls are TRBV19 and TRBJ2-2; TRBD1 matches at 11 bases. Per germline, CDR1 LNHDA and CDR2 SQIVND (reference sequence). V dropped 10 bases and J dropped 3; count of bases not matched to a gene: 10. The CDR3 contains 16 residues. This chain's CDR3 is CATRPAGQGDTGELFF. As DNA, the CDR3 is TGTGCCACACGGCCAGCGGGACAGGGGGACACCGGGGAGCTGTTTTTT.

The V and J genes are TRBV5-1 and TRBJ1-1; no clear D. Looked up from germline, CDR1 is SGHRS and CDR2 is YFSETQ. The ends were cut back, 1 base at V and 6 bases at J, with 16 bases in the middle. The CDR3 sequence is 15 residues long. CDR3 in DNA: TGCGCCAGCAGCTTGAAGCCCCCCCCGGGCGCTGAAGCTTTCTTT. Translating gives CASSLKPPPGAEAFF.

The genes are TRBV18 and TRBJ2-7; TRBD1 matches at 10 bases. The CDR3 covers 14 residues. CDR1 and CDR2 from the germline V gene are KGHSH and LQKENI. J lost 7 bases, V lost 3 bases, and 6 bases had no gene match. CDR3 bases: TGTGCCAGCTCACCTCGACAGGGGGCATGGGAGCAGTACGTC. Protein sequence: CASSPRQGAWEQYV.

Worth noting for this clone: An end of the junction does not agree with germline; a read error may underlie this. The CDR3 nucleotides are TGTGCTAGCAGCTTAGATGGGTCAAATGAAGCTTTCTTT. This encodes CASSLDGSNEAFF. This chain joins TRBV7-7 and TRBJ1-1; the D is unclear. The CDR3 is 13 amino acids. CDR1 and CDR2 (germline): SSHAT, FNYEAQ (reference sequence). Drawing the rest from reference TRBV7-7 and TRBJ1-1, the complete variable domain is GAGVSQSPRYKVTKRGQDVTLRCDPISSHATLYWYQQALGQGPEFLTYFNYEAQPDKSGLPSDRFSAERPEGSISTLTIQRTEQRDSAMYRCASSLDGSNEAFFGQGTRLTVV.

This clone was counted a single time. The J gene is TRBJ2-1, the V gene TRBV27, with D possibly TRBD2 on 6 matching bases. V shed 6 bases and J shed 7 bases, with 19 bases lying between them. This CDR3 has 15 amino acids. CDR1 is MNHEY and CDR2 is SMNVEV in the germline V gene (reference sequence). The CDR3: CASRRGGGVLNEQFF. CDR3 DNA sequence: TGTGCCAGCAGGAGGGGAGGAGGGGTTTTGAATGAGCAGTTCTTC.

This sequence joins TRBV6-5 and TRBJ2-5, with 9 bases lining up with TRBD1. The CDR3 extends over 13 amino acids. Germline V gene lookup returns CDR1 MNHEY and CDR2 SVGAGI. With 9 bases clipped from V and 4 bases from J, the junction kept 6 bases outside the gene matches. The CDR3 is CASRGQGLETQYF. As DNA, the CDR3 is TGTGCCAGTAGGGGACAGGGTTTAGAGACCCAGTACTTC.

The rearrangement links TRBV18 to TRBJ1-4, with TRBD1 matching 11 bases. The CDR3 sequence is 15 residues long. Unmatched junction bases numbered 4, after V lost 3 bases and J lost 7 bases. Germline values: CDR1 KGHSH, CDR2 LQKENI. CDR3 residues: CASSPGQGAGEKLFF. CDR3 DNA sequence: TGTGCCAGCTCACCTGGACAGGGGGCAGGTGAAAAACTGTTTTTT.

The V and J genes are TRBV5-4 and TRBJ2-3; the match to TRBD2 covers 15 bases. This CDR3 is 15 amino acids long. Germline V gene lookup returns CDR1 SGHNT and CDR2 YYREEE (reference sequence). V was pared by 4 bases and J by 11 bases, with 8 bases of the junction left unmatched. The CDR3 reads CASSTGLAGGRGQYF. The CDR3 DNA reads as TGTGCCAGCAGCACGGGACTAGCGGGGGGTCGTGGGCAGTATTTT.

The chain combines TRBV6-4 with TRBJ2-7; the D gene is possibly TRBD2 (6 bases). CDR3 length: 16 amino acids. Germline CDR1 is MRHNA and CDR2 is SNTAGT. Trimming cost V 2 bases and J 6 bases, with 20 bases left between them. The DNA of the CDR3 is TGTGCCAGCAGTGACCCCCCGGGAGTAACCACCTCCGAGCAGTACTTC. Protein sequence: CASSDPPGVTTSEQYF.

The V gene is TRBV4-1, the J gene TRBJ1-1, with 7 bases aligning to TRBD1. This CDR3 is built from 16 residues. V shed 0 bases and J 2 bases; nucleotides not matched to a gene: 6. Per germline, CDR1 MGHRA and CDR2 YSYEKL. CDR3 region: CASSQDIGTVNTEAFF. The CDR3 coding sequence is TGCGCCAGCAGCCAAGATATCGGGACAGTTAACACTGAAGCTTTCTTT.

This clone was seen just once. This chain uses TRBV30 with TRBJ1-1; D may be TRBD1 (5 bases). The CDR3 totals 13 residues. V lost 1 base and J lost 3, with 9 bases in between. CDR1 is GTSNPN, CDR2 SVGIG, per germline (reference sequence). The CDR3 DNA sequence: TGTGCCTGGAGTGGGGGCGTGTACACTGAAGCTTTCTTT. Encoded protein: CAWSGGVYTEAFF.

The rearrangement uses TRBV7-2 and TRBJ1-2; D is ambiguous. Germline V gene data show CDR1 as SGHTA and CDR2 as FQGNSA. V dropped 1 base and J dropped 3 bases, with 9 bases sitting between them. This CDR3 is 14 amino acids long. This chain's CDR3 is CASSLVAADYGYTF. As DNA, the CDR3 is TGTGCCAGCAGCTTAGTCGCGGCTGACTATGGCTACACCTTC.